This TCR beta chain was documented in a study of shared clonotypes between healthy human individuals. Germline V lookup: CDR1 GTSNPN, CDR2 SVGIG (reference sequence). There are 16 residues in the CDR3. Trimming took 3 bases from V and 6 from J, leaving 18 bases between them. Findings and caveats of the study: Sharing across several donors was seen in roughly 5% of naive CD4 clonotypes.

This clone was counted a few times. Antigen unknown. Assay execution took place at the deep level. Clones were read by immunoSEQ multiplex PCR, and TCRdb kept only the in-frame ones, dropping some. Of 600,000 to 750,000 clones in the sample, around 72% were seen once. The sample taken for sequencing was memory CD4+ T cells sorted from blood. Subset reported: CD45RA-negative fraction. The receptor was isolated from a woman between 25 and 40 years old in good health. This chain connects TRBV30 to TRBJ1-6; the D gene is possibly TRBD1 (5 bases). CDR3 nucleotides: TGTGCCTGGAGGCCCCCGGGGTGGGGGATTAATTCACCCCTCCACTTT. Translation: CAWRPPGWGINSPLHF.